The 11 T cell receptor beta chains below all came from one sample that was sequenced in a study of blood T cell repertoires in COVID-19. Sequenced by immunoSEQ multiplex PCR; TCRdb stores in-frame clones only, minus some. This table has under 200,000 clones, around 80% appearing once. The sample comprised peripheral blood. Receptors were obtained from a woman older than 75 with active or convalescent COVID-19.

This clone has at least ten counts. The genes are TRBV12-3 or TRBV12-4 and TRBJ1-1; tentative D call: TRBD1 (6 bases). V was shortened by 7 bases and J by 2 bases, with 11 bases between the two germline ends. The CDR3 contains 13 residues. CDR3 DNA sequence: TGTGCCAGCACCCGGGGGGGCAACACTGAAGCTTTCTTT. Residues: CASTRGGNTEAFF.

The chain recombines TRBV28 with TRBJ1-2; D might be TRBD1 (5 bases). Germline V gives CDR1 MDHEN, CDR2 SYDVKM. The V gene lost 2 bases and the J gene lost 2 bases, with 9 bases spanning the gap. The CDR3 consists of 14 residues. CDR3 DNA sequence: TGTGCCAGCAGTTTAGGGGGGAGGAACTATGGCTACACCTTC. This encodes CASSLGGRNYGYTF.

This rearrangement joins TRBV18 to TRBJ1-5; D unclear. The CDR3 contains 15 residues. Germline CDR1 and CDR2: KGHSH and LQKENI. V was cut by 5 bases and J by 6 bases, with 17 bases left in between. The CDR3 region is CASSADLIRGQPQHF. For the CDR3, the DNA is TGTGCCAGCTCAGCAGACTTGATTCGGGGTCAGCCCCAGCATTTT.

DNA of the CDR3: TGTGCCAGCAGCTTAGGGACAGCTTCAAACATTCAGTACTTC. It is translated as CASSLGTASNIQYF. V usage is TRBV7-2 and J usage is TRBJ2-4, with D possibly TRBD1 on 6 matching bases. The CDR3 contains 14 residues. Per germline, CDR1 SGHTA and CDR2 FQGNSA. The V gene lost 1 base and the J gene lost 6 bases, with 10 bases spanning the gap.

This clone was found once. This chain joins TRBV19 and TRBJ1-4; 7 bases match TRBD1. CDR1 and CDR2 (germline): LNHDA, SQIVND (reference sequence). This CDR3 has 14 residues. V gave up 3 bases and J gave up 8 bases; unmatched junction bases: 6. The CDR3 DNA reads as TGTGCCAGTAGTATTGACAGGGTGGGAGAAAAACTGTTTTTT. Translated: CASSIDRVGEKLFF.

The chain combines TRBV7-8 with TRBJ2-1, with TRBD2 matching over 8 bases. This CDR3 has 15 amino acids. The V and J ends lost 5 bases and 0 bases, in that order; junction bases with no gene match: 3. Germline CDR1 is SGHVS and CDR2 is FQNEAQ. The CDR3 nucleotides read TGTGCCAGCAGCGAAGCGGGGGTCTCCTACAATGAGCAGTTCTTC. This translates into CASSEAGVSYNEQFF.

The chain employs TRBV3-1 (or the pseudogene TRBV3-2) and TRBJ2-5; D not resolved. V was trimmed by 4 bases and J by 0 bases, leaving 3 bases between them. Germline-derived CDR1 and CDR2 are LGHDT and YNNKEL (reference sequence). This CDR3 has 12 amino acids. The CDR3 DNA sequence: TGTGCCAGCAGCCTAAACCAAGAGACCCAGTACTTC. Translating it yields CASSLNQETQYF.

In the case of this clone: An end of the junction does not agree with germline; a read error may underlie this. This chain links TRBV7-7 with TRBJ2-1; TRBD1 agrees at 10 bases. CDR3 size: 15 residues. Germline assignment: CDR1 SSHAT and CDR2 FNYEAQ (reference sequence). CDR3 loop: CASSQGQGPYNEQFF. The CDR3 DNA follows: TGTGCTAGCAGCCAGGGACAGGGGCCCTACAATGAGCAGTTCTTC. The entire variable domain, with the rest obtained from reference TRBV7-7 and TRBJ2-1, is as follows: GAGVSQSPRYKVTKRGQDVTLRCDPISSHATLYWYQQALGQGPEFLTYFNYEAQPDKSGLPSDRFSAERPEGSISTLTIQRTEQRDSAMYRCASSQGQGPYNEQFFGPGTRLTVL.

The chain is built from TRBV11-2 and TRBJ2-2; TRBD1 matches 10 bases. Germline CDR1 and CDR2: SGHAT and FQNNGV. This CDR3 comprises 16 residues. With V trimmed by 5 bases and J by 4 bases, 7 bases remained unmatched. Here the CDR3 reads CASSPSRTGGTGELFF. The CDR3 DNA sequence: TGTGCCAGCAGCCCTAGTCGGACAGGGGGCACCGGGGAGCTGTTTTTT. Full variable domain (missing parts from reference TRBV11-2 and TRBJ2-2): EAGVAQSPRYKIIEKRQSVAFWCNPISGHATLYWYQQILGQGPKLLIQFQNNGVVDDSQLPKDRFSAERLKGVDSTLKIQPAKLEDSAVYLCASSPSRTGGTGELFFGEGSRLTVL.

V gene TRBV9 combines with J gene TRBJ1-2; 7 nucleotides align to TRBD1. Losses at the gene ends were 4 bases for V and 4 bases for J; bases not matched to a gene: 16. Per germline, CDR1 SGDLS and CDR2 YYNGEE. The CDR3 is 17 amino acids. CDR3 loop: CASSPTGVHPYSYGYTF. CDR3 DNA sequence: TGTGCCAGCAGCCCTACAGGGGTACATCCATACTCCTATGGCTACACCTTC.

This clone appeared once. The chain couples TRBV10-2 to TRBJ2-1; 13 bases agree with TRBD2. CDR3 length: 14 amino acids. Germline assignment: CDR1 WSHSY and CDR2 SAAADI. Trimming cost V 10 bases and J 7 bases; bases outside gene matches: 7. The DNA of the CDR3 is TGCGCCACCGGACTAGCGGGGGCGGGAAATGAGCAGTTCTTC. It specifies CATGLAGAGNEQFF.